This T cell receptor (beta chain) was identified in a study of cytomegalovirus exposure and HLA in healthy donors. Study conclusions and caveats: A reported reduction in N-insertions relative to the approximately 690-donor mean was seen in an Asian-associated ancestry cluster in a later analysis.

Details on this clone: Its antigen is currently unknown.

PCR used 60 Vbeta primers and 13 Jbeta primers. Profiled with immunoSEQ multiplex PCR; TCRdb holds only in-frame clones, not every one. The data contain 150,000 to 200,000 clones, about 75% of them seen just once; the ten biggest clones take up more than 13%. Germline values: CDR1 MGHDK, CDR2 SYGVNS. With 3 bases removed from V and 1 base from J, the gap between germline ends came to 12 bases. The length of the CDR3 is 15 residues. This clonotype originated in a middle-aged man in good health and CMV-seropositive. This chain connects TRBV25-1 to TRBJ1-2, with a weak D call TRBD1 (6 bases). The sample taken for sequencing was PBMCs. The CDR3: CASSDGTQFNYGYTF. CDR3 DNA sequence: TGTGCCAGCAGTGACGGGACACAATTTAACTATGGCTACACCTTC.